These 15 T cell receptor beta chains were sequenced from one sample in a study of Graves' ophthalmopathy and Graves' hyperthyroidism. RNA transcripts provided the template for amplifying TCR beta CDR3 regions. The first-round RT-PCR employed HTBI primers together with the Qiagen OneStep RT-PCR kit. A multiplex PCR was then performed as the second round. Using its own MiXCR run on the multiplex PCR reads, TCRdb lists one record per CDR3 protein. The sample gives about 480,000 distinct CDR3 sequences, about an eighth of which show up once; more than 8.5% is in the top ten. The sequencing input was blood. The receptors stem from a woman in her 30s with Graves' ophthalmopathy.

In this sample, this clonotype turned up many times. CDR3 nucleotide sequence: TGCGCCAGCTCTTTCGGCCAGCGGGGCGGGGAGCTGTTTTTT. This translates into CASSFGQRGGELFF. This sequence joins TRBV5-1 and TRBJ2-2, with TRBD2 matching 7 bases. CDR3 length: 14 amino acids. V shed 7 bases and J 7 bases; nucleotides not matched to a gene: 10. Germline values: CDR1 SGHRS, CDR2 YFSETQ.

This clonotype was seen many times. The chain joins TRBV30 to TRBJ2-7; D unresolved. Between the trimmed V and J ends, which lost 5 bases and 0 bases, there was a span of 14 bases. Germline values: CDR1 GTSNPN, CDR2 SVGIG (reference sequence). This CDR3 has 14 residues. The DNA for the CDR3 is TGTGCCTGGGTGACAAAAAGGAGCTCCTACGAGCAGTACTTC. This codes for CAWVTKRSSYEQYF.

Points on this clonotype: No conserved phenylalanine or tryptophan is present at the end of the CDR3, so a read error is the likely explanation. The limits of the CDR3 on the DNA are not certain, so only TCRdb's listed CDR3 is given. V gene TRBV6-1 combines with J gene TRBJ1-1; no check of the table's D call, TRBD1, against the DNA was made. The V gene's germline CDR1 is MNHNS and CDR2 SASEGT. With termini counted, the CDR3 has 16 amino acids. The CDR3 sequence: CASSEDWDRGDTEACL.

The rearrangement links TRBV18 to TRBJ2-2; TRBD2 might be the D (6 bases). The CDR3 sequence is 15 residues long. Germline V gene sequence: CDR1 KGHSH, CDR2 LQKENI. Trimming pared 8 bases from V and 1 base from J, leaving 14 bases between. This CDR3 reads CASPSLARNTGELFF. DNA for the CDR3: TGTGCCAGCCCATCGCTAGCGCGGAACACCGGGGAGCTGTTTTTT.

This clonotype was found many times. The chain uses TRBV18 and TRBJ1-6; 10 nucleotides agree with TRBD1. The CDR3 extends over 15 amino acids. CDR1 and CDR2 (germline): KGHSH, LQKENI. J gave up 9 bases and V 3 bases, and 5 bases lay outside the gene matches. The CDR3 bases are TGTGCCAGCTCACCCCGGGACAGGGGCGCTTCACCCCTCCACTTT. Protein: CASSPRDRGASPLHF. The full variable domain, with the rest looked up from reference TRBV18 and TRBJ1-6, is NAGVMQNPRHLVRRRGQEARLRCSPMKGHSHVYWYRQLPEEGLKFMVYLQKENIIDESGMPKERFSAEFPKEGPSILRIQQVVRGDSAAYFCASSPRDRGASPLHFGNGTRLTVT.

The genes are TRBV30 and TRBJ2-7; TRBD1 matches at 8 bases. The CDR3 consists of 14 residues. The germline CDR1 and CDR2 sequences are GTSNPN and SVGIG (reference sequence). V lost 5 bases to trimming and J lost 5 bases; unmatched junction nucleotides: 11. The chain's CDR3 is CAWETGGLRNEQYF. In DNA, the CDR3 is TGTGCCTGGGAAACAGGGGGATTGAGGAACGAGCAGTACTTC.

This clonotype was observed many times. The gene calls are TRBV7-2 and TRBJ1-1; 9 bases fit TRBD1. The germline gives CDR1 SGHTA, CDR2 FQGNSA. J was trimmed by 1 base and V by 5 bases; bases with no gene match: 5. This CDR3 is 15 amino acids long. Here the CDR3 DNA reads TGTGCCAGCAGCCCACTGGGACAGGGGAACACTGAAGCTTTCTTT. As protein: CASSPLGQGNTEAFF.

This clonotype came up many times. The rearrangement joins TRBV11-2 to TRBJ2-7; a weak D match, TRBD1 (7 bases). Germline-derived CDR1 and CDR2 are SGHAT and FQNNGV. V was shortened by 6 bases and J by 5 bases, with 29 bases between the two germline ends. The CDR3 runs to 18 residues. In nucleotides, the CDR3 is TGTGCCAGCAGTAAACAGGGGACCGGGACTCGGTGGGGGGACGAGCAGTACTTC. Translated, it gives CASSKQGTGTRWGDEQYF.

This clonotype was observed a handful of times. V is TRBV29-1 and J is TRBJ1-2; TRBD1 is a possible D gene (5 bases). Trimming took off 3 bases at V and 3 bases at J, with 11 bases between the two ends. The CDR3 has 13 residues. Germline V gene data show CDR1 as SQVTM and CDR2 as ANQGSEA. The CDR3: CSVDSLGDYGYTF. The CDR3, as DNA: TGCAGCGTTGACTCTTTAGGGGACTATGGCTACACCTTC.

About this clonotype itself: A much larger clone is a single base away; this may be a read error. V gene TRBV6-1 combines with J gene TRBJ2-7; 9 nucleotides align to TRBD1. CDR1 and CDR2 (germline): MNHNS, SASEGT. The CDR3 runs to 15 residues. Trimming at V came to 6 bases and at J to 4 bases, leaving 10 bases not matched to a gene. The CDR3 is CASRRRTGDVYEQYF. As DNA, the CDR3 is TGTGCCAGCAGACGTCGGACAGGGGATGTGTACGAGCAGTACTTC.

This clonotype was observed many times. This sequence joins TRBV6-2 or TRBV6-3 and TRBJ2-7, with D unclear. CDR1 and CDR2 from the germline V gene are MNHEY and SVGEGT. V was clipped by 4 bases and J by 2 bases, with 12 bases between them. The CDR3 spans 14 residues. The CDR3 loop is CASSSGRNPYEQYF. The CDR3 DNA follows: TGTGCCAGCAGTTCCGGACGGAACCCCTACGAGCAGTACTTC.

This clonotype was seen ten or more times. This rearrangement joins TRBV10-3 to TRBJ2-7, with D possibly called TRBD1 or TRBD2 (6 bases each). Looked up from germline, CDR1 is ENHRY and CDR2 is SYGVKD. This CDR3 contains 14 residues. The ends were cut back, 10 bases at V and 5 bases at J, with 21 bases in the middle. The CDR3, as DNA: TGTGCCACCCAGCCTTGGGGGGCGATCCACGAGCAGTACTTC. It encodes CATQPWGAIHEQYF.

The table lists this clonotype with many counts. This chain connects TRBV24-1 to TRBJ1-1, with D possibly TRBD1 on 6 matching bases. Looked up from germline, CDR1 is KGHDR and CDR2 is SFDVKD. V was pared by 8 bases and J by 1 base, with 19 bases between. The CDR3 sequence is 16 residues long. CDR3 DNA: TGTGCCACCAACCTTGGACAGACTAGATCGAACACTGAAGCTTTCTTT. Protein product: CATNLGQTRSNTEAFF.

The chain uses TRBV2 and TRBJ2-5; D might be TRBD1 (5 bases). This CDR3 region has 14 residues. The germline V gene encodes CDR1 SNHLY and CDR2 FYNNEI. Trimming took 3 bases from V and 4 from J, leaving 12 bases between them. CDR3 amino acids: CASSDPAGRETQYF. For the CDR3, the DNA is TGTGCCAGCAGTGATCCGGCAGGGCGAGAGACCCAGTACTTC.

This clonotype was found a few times. At one end the junction does not follow the germline gene, possibly because of a read error. In DNA, the CDR3 is TGTGCCATGGAAACGAAGGACCCTTGGGGAGAGACCAAGTACTTC. Translating gives CAMETKDPWGETKYF. This chain connects TRBV10-3 to TRBJ2-5; D might be TRBD2 (5 bases). The germline CDR1 and CDR2 sequences are ENHRY and SYGVKD. The CDR3 is made up of 15 amino acids.